Below are 30 T cell receptor beta chains sequenced from a single sample in a study of patients and donors after allogeneic stem cell transplantation. TCRdb reprocessed the RT-PCR reads via MiXCR and lists one record per CDR3 protein. In the table there are approximately 9,000 distinct CDR3 sequences, approximately 4.2% of which are singletons. What was sequenced was blood, either unsorted or a sorted T cell fraction (not recorded which). These receptors originate from a human donor who was either an allogeneic HSCT recipient or a stem cell or donor lymphocyte infusion donor (not recorded which). It is not recorded whose cells these are; they may come from a transplant donor.

This clonotype was counted many times. The J gene is TRBJ1-4, the V gene TRBV3-1; D gene ambiguous. Germline-derived CDR1 and CDR2 are LGHDT and YNNKEL (reference sequence). Trimming shortened V by 4 bases and J by 6 bases, and 15 bases separated the two germline ends. The CDR3 is made up of 15 amino acids. The CDR3, as DNA: TGTGCCAGCAGCCGTTCGGGTGGGTCTTATGAAAAACTGTTTTTT. It codes for CASSRSGGSYEKLFF. Drawing the rest from reference TRBV3-1 and TRBJ1-4, the complete variable domain is DTAVSQTPKYLVTQMGNDKSIKCEQNLGHDTMYWYKQDSKKFLKIMFSYNNKELIINETVPNRFSPKSPDKAHLNLHINSLELGDSAVYFCASSRSGGSYEKLFFGSGTQLSVL.

This clonotype is labeled medium-sized. This chain links TRBV28 with TRBJ2-7, with 8 bases aligning to TRBD2. The CDR3 is 12 residues long. Germline CDR1 reads MDHEN; CDR2 reads SYDVKM. V was clipped by 6 bases and J by 7 bases; unmatched bases: 5. The DNA of the CDR3 is TGTGCCAGCAGCGGACTAGCACGAGAGCAGTACTTC. This translates into CASSGLAREQYF.

This clonotype appeared many times. The V gene is TRBV20-1, the J gene TRBJ2-4, with TRBD2 matching 10 bases. CDR3 length: 17 amino acids. The trim removed 4 bases at V and 7 bases at J, leaving 16 bases unmatched. Germline V gene sequence: CDR1 DFQATT, CDR2 SNEGSKA (reference sequence). The chain's CDR3 is CSATPSRLAGDWNIQYF. The CDR3 nucleotides read TGCAGTGCTACGCCCAGTAGGCTAGCGGGAGATTGGAACATTCAGTACTTC.

This clonotype was seen at least ten times. The chain recombines TRBV7-9 with TRBJ1-2; D not certain. The CDR3 covers 11 residues. Germline CDR1 and CDR2: SEHNR and FQNEAQ (reference sequence). V shed 5 bases and J shed 7 bases, with 8 bases lying between them. The CDR3 region is CASSPSAGYTF. The CDR3 coding sequence is TGTGCCAGCAGCCCTTCGGCTGGCTACACCTTC.

This clonotype was seen a few times. This chain joins TRBV6-5 and TRBJ2-3; 12 nucleotides align to TRBD2. V gave up 6 bases and J gave up 4 bases; unmatched junction bases: 11. In germline, CDR1 is MNHEY, CDR2 SVGAGI. The CDR3 runs to 17 residues. The CDR3 DNA reads TGTGCCAGCAGCACACCGACTAGCGGGAGAAACCCAGATACGCAGTATTTT. This gives the protein CASSTPTSGRNPDTQYF.

This clonotype was recorded at least ten times. The chain employs TRBV28 and TRBJ1-1; TRBD1 agrees at 8 bases. The CDR3 runs 14 residues. V lost 6 bases and J lost 11; bases outside the gene matches: 14. Germline CDR1 is MDHEN and CDR2 is SYDVKM. CDR3 coding DNA: TGTGCCAGCAGGGACGGGACAGGCTCACGGGAGGCTTTCTTT. Residues: CASRDGTGSREAFF.

This clonotype was recorded many times. The chain combines TRBV12-3 or TRBV12-4 with TRBJ2-6; D is ambiguous. The CDR3 is 14 residues long. V dropped 3 bases and J dropped 4 bases, with 7 bases sitting between them. The CDR3 reads CASSFGSGANVLTF. The CDR3 DNA reads as TGTGCCAGCAGTTTCGGCTCAGGGGCCAACGTCCTGACTTTC.

J is TRBJ1-5 and V is TRBV6-6; no reliable D call. The CDR3 length is 14 residues. Germline V CDR1 and CDR2: MNHNY, SVGAGI (reference sequence). V shed 7 bases and J shed 2 bases, with 12 bases lying between them. CDR3 amino acids: CASNLGGGNQPQHF. The DNA for the CDR3 is TGTGCCAGCAATTTGGGCGGCGGCAATCAGCCCCAGCATTTT.

This clonotype was seen many times. The V and J genes are TRBV4-3 and TRBJ2-4; 8 bases are shared with TRBD1. CDR1 is LGHNA and CDR2 is YSLEER in the germline V gene. V dropped 0 bases and J dropped 6; count of bases not matched to a gene: 4. CDR3 length equals 15 residues. This CDR3 reads CASSQDLDRANIQYF. CDR3 in DNA: TGCGCCAGCAGCCAAGATCTGGACAGGGCAAACATTCAGTACTTC.

By sample share, this clonotype is medium-sized (0.01 to 0.1%). The CDR3 coding sequence is TGTGCCAGCAGCTTAATCAGGACGGCCGGGGAGCTGTTTTTT. Protein sequence: CASSLIRTAGELFF. This chain links TRBV7-2 with TRBJ2-2, with D hard to call. V shed 2 bases and J shed 6 bases, with 10 bases lying between them. CDR1 and CDR2 from the germline V gene are SGHTA and FQGNSA. This CDR3 region has 14 residues.

Many counts were recorded for this clonotype. DNA of the CDR3: TGTGCCAGCAGTTACTCCCCCGTCGCGGGATGGGCAGATACGCAGTATTTT. Its translation is CASSYSPVAGWADTQYF. This rearrangement joins TRBV6-6 to TRBJ2-3; tentatively, D is TRBD2 (6 bases). Germline CDR1 is MNHNY and CDR2 is SVGAGI (reference sequence). The CDR3 is 17 residues long. V shed 0 bases and J shed 4 bases, with 17 bases lying between them.

This clonotype has a count of ten or more. The chain is built from TRBV15 and TRBJ2-1; tentative D call: TRBD2 (5 bases). The V gene lost 0 bases and the J gene lost 7 bases, with 16 bases spanning the gap. Germline CDR1 and CDR2: LNHNV and YYDKDF (reference sequence). The CDR3 runs 16 residues. The CDR3 DNA reads TGTGCCACCAGCAGAGAAGCCGCGTTACGGGGTAATGAGCAGTTCTTC. Its protein product is CATSREAALRGNEQFF. The complete variable domain, with remaining parts taken from reference TRBV15 and TRBJ2-1, reads DAMVIQNPRYQVTQFGKPVTLSCSQTLNHNVMYWYQQKSSQAPKLLFHYYDKDFNNEADTPDNFQSRRPNTSFCFLDIRSPGLGDTAMYLCATSREAALRGNEQFFGPGTRLTVL.

This clonotype occurred many times. The V call is TRBV12-3 or TRBV12-4, the J call TRBJ1-5; no clear D. Trimming left V 7 bases short and J 5 bases short, with 18 bases between. The CDR3 sequence is 15 residues long. CDR3 nucleotides: TGTGCCAGCACCTTACGGGCAGGCGGGGATCAGCCCCAGCATTTT. It is translated as CASTLRAGGDQPQHF.

This clonotype was counted at least ten times. The chain recombines TRBV7-3 with TRBJ2-1; 7 positions agree with TRBD2. Germline V gene lookup returns CDR1 SGHTA and CDR2 FQGTGA. The V gene end was trimmed by 4 bases and the J gene end by 9 bases; junction bases not matched to a gene: 6. The CDR3 contains 13 residues. The DNA of the CDR3 is TGTGCCAGCAGCTCAAAACTAGCGTCTGAGCAGTTCTTC. It yields the protein CASSSKLASEQFF.

This clonotype was picked up a small number of times. The rearrangement links TRBV6-2 or TRBV6-3 to TRBJ1-1, with TRBD1 matching 7 bases. The ends lost 6 bases at V and 4 bases at J; junction bases unmatched: 5. Germline CDR1 is MNHEY and CDR2 is SVGEGT. The CDR3 sequence is 13 residues long. The CDR3 loop is CASSLQGTTEAFF. CDR3 bases: TGTGCCAGCAGCCTACAGGGGACCACTGAAGCTTTCTTT.

This clonotype was found many times. The chain links TRBV19 to TRBJ2-1; 10 positions match TRBD2. Germline CDR1 and CDR2: LNHDA and SQIVND (reference sequence). The CDR3 is made up of 15 amino acids. J lost 4 bases, V lost 3 bases, and 3 bases had no gene match. The CDR3: CASSMSAGGYNEQFF. CDR3 coding DNA: TGTGCCAGTAGTATGTCAGCGGGAGGGTACAATGAGCAGTTCTTC.

This clonotype is categorized as medium-sized. V is TRBV12-3 or TRBV12-4 and J is TRBJ2-5; 7 bases match TRBD1. V trimming: 5 bases; J trimming: 2 bases; junction bases outside the gene matches: 2. The CDR3 extends over 13 amino acids. The CDR3 nucleotides are TGTGCCAGCAGTGGGACAGCTCAAGAGACCCAGTACTTC. Residues: CASSGTAQETQYF.

In this sample, this clonotype turned up many times. The chain combines TRBV10-3 with TRBJ2-3, with D possibly being TRBD2 (5 bases). Trimming took 6 bases from V and 2 from J, leaving 9 bases between them. CDR3 length: 13 amino acids. Looked up from germline, CDR1 is ENHRY and CDR2 is SYGVKD. The CDR3 DNA reads as TGTGCCATCAGGAGGGCCCCCACAGATACGCAGTATTTT. It encodes CAIRRAPTDTQYF.

Many counts were recorded for this clonotype. J is TRBJ2-2 and V is TRBV28; the D gene could be TRBD1 or TRBD2 (5 bases each). V shed 6 bases and J shed 6 bases, with 14 bases lying between them. This CDR3 has 14 residues. Germline V gene data show CDR1 as MDHEN and CDR2 as SYDVKM. The CDR3 loop reads CASRLLVRAGELFF. DNA of the CDR3: TGTGCCAGCAGGTTACTAGTCAGGGCCGGGGAGCTGTTTTTT.

This clonotype has a count of ten or more. The rearrangement links TRBV24-1 to TRBJ2-1; D call uncertain. Trimming left V 9 bases short and J 9 bases short, with 8 bases between. The CDR3 length is 10 residues. Germline V CDR1 and CDR2: KGHDR, SFDVKD. CDR3 region: CATGLPEQFF. The CDR3 DNA reads TGTGCCACCGGCTTGCCTGAGCAGTTCTTC.

This clonotype has ten or more counts. The V call is TRBV7-2, the J call TRBJ2-5, with TRBD1 as a possible D gene (6 bases). This CDR3 has 14 amino acids. Germline V gene data show CDR1 as SGHTA and CDR2 as FQGNSA. The V and J ends lost 4 bases and 1 base respectively, with 10 bases between them. The CDR3 DNA follows: TGTGCCAGCAGCTCGCAGGGGAGCCAAGAGACCCAGTACTTC. This translates into CASSSQGSQETQYF.

This clonotype came up many times. The CDR3 reads CASSLGQWGGDEQFF. The CDR3 bases are TGTGCCAGCAGCCTGGGACAATGGGGCGGGGATGAGCAGTTCTTC. The chain carries TRBV5-6 and TRBJ2-1; D may match TRBD1 or TRBD2 (6 bases each). Trimming removed 4 bases from V and 8 bases from J, with 19 bases in between. CDR3 size: 15 residues. The germline V gene encodes CDR1 SGHDT and CDR2 YYEEEE.

This clonotype was counted at least ten times. The chain uses TRBV9 and TRBJ1-4; D may be TRBD1 (5 bases). CDR1 and CDR2 (germline): SGDLS, YYNGEE. Trimming took off 0 bases at V and 8 bases at J, with 14 bases between the two ends. This CDR3 region has 15 residues. CDR3 loop: CASSVGGANGEKLFF. CDR3 bases: TGTGCCAGCAGCGTAGGCGGGGCGAATGGAGAAAAACTGTTTTTT.

Many counts were recorded for this clonotype. The chain has TRBV9 and TRBJ2-1; TRBD1 matches 8 bases. This CDR3 region has 14 residues. Germline trimming cut 0 bases from V and 9 bases from J; bases unmatched to any gene: 5. CDR1 and CDR2 from the germline V gene are SGDLS and YYNGEE. The CDR3 here is CASSVEQGVGEQFF. As DNA, the CDR3 is TGTGCCAGCAGCGTAGAACAGGGGGTGGGTGAGCAGTTCTTC.

This clonotype was counted many times. The V gene is TRBV24-1, the J gene TRBJ2-5; 10 bases align to TRBD1. Germline V lookup: CDR1 KGHDR, CDR2 SFDVKD. V shed 2 bases, J shed 3 bases, and the junction held 8 bases outside the gene matches. The CDR3 is made up of 17 amino acids. The CDR3 loop is CATSDWARDRGEETQYF. DNA of the CDR3: TGTGCCACCAGTGATTGGGCCCGGGACAGGGGTGAAGAGACCCAGTACTTC.

By proportion, this clonotype is medium-sized. CDR3 protein: CASSLLVTGQFF. The CDR3 DNA is TGTGCCAGCAGCTTGTTGGTGACAGGGCAGTTCTTC. The V gene is TRBV5-5, the J gene TRBJ2-1; the D gene is possibly TRBD1 (6 bases). Germline lookup yields CDR1 SGHKS and CDR2 YYEKEE (reference sequence). The CDR3 has 12 amino acids. V gave up 1 base and J gave up 12 bases, with 11 bases separating them. The full variable domain, rest sourced from reference TRBV5-5 and TRBJ2-1, is DAGVTQSPTHLIKTRGQQVTLRCSPISGHKSVSWYQQVLGQGPQFIFQYYEKEERGRGNFPDRFSARQFPNYSSELNVNALLLGDSALYLCASSLLVTGQFFGPGTRLTVL.

This clonotype showed up many times. The rearrangement uses TRBV12-3 or TRBV12-4 and TRBJ2-3; D unclear. The germline V and J ends were trimmed by 2 bases and 3 bases, with 6 bases remaining between them. CDR3 length equals 13 residues. The CDR3 is CASSLSGTDTQYF. The CDR3 bases are TGTGCCAGCAGTTTATCTGGGACAGATACGCAGTATTTT.

This clonotype was counted ten times or more. The chain links TRBV20-1 to TRBJ2-7; 7 nucleotides line up with TRBD2. V lost 0 bases, J lost 6 bases, and 8 bases stayed unmatched. Germline values: CDR1 DFQATT, CDR2 SNEGSKA (reference sequence). This CDR3 region has 14 residues. In DNA, the CDR3 is TGCAGTGCTAGAGAAGTGGGAGGGCCTAGCGAGCAGTACTTC. Its protein product is CSAREVGGPSEQYF.

This clonotype was found many times. The chain is built from TRBV18 and TRBJ2-5; weak D call: TRBD2 (5 bases). This CDR3 has 15 residues. The germline V and J ends were trimmed by 7 bases and 7 bases, with 22 bases remaining between them. Per the germline V gene, CDR1 is KGHSH and CDR2 is LQKENI. CDR3 in DNA: TGTGCCAGCTTACCTGGACTCGGGTTGCATGCGACCCAGTACTTC. It translates to CASLPGLGLHATQYF.

This clonotype was recorded many times. This chain joins TRBV10-3 and TRBJ2-5; 7 bases are shared with TRBD1. With V trimmed by 3 bases and J by 4 bases, 11 bases remained unmatched. Germline CDR1 is ENHRY and CDR2 is SYGVKD. This CDR3 has 16 amino acids. CDR3 in DNA: TGTGCCATCAGTGACCCATCGACAGGGTGGAGAGAGACCCAGTACTTC. Amino acids: CAISDPSTGWRETQYF.